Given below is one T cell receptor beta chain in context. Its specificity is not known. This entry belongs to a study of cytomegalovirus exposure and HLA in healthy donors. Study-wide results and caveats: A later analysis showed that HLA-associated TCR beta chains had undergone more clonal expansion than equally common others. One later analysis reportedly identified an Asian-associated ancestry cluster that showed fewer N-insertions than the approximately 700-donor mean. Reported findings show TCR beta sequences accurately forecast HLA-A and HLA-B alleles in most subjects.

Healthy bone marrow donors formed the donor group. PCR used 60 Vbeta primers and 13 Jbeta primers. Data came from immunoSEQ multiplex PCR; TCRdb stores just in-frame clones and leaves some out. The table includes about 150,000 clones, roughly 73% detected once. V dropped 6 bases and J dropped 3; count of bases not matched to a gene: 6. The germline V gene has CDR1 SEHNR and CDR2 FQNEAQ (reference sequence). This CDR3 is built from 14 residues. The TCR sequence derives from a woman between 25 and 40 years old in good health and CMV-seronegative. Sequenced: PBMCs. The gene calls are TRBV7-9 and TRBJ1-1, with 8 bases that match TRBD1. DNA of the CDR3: TGTGCCAGCAGACCAGGACAGGGCCACACTGAAGCTTTCTTT. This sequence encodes CASRPGQGHTEAFF.